One and the same sample provided the 18 T cell receptor beta chains below, sequenced in a study of blood T cell repertoires in COVID-19. Sequencing used immunoSEQ multiplex PCR; TCRdb keeps in-frame clones, though not all of them. The data show more than 95,000 clones, roughly 69% seen once. Input material: peripheral blood. These receptors were collected from a woman in her 70s with acute or convalescent COVID-19.

The chain joins TRBV4-1 to TRBJ2-7; perhaps TRBD1 as D (5 bases). CDR3 length: 15 residues. Trimming took off 1 base at V and 2 bases at J, with 12 bases between the two ends. Germline V lookup: CDR1 MGHRA, CDR2 YSYEKL. CDR3 DNA: TGCGCCAGCAGCCAAGGGCAGGGCGGAACCTACGAGCAGTACTTC. This translates into CASSQGQGGTYEQYF.

The chain carries TRBV7-9 and TRBJ1-1; 7 bases are a match to TRBD1. The germline gives CDR1 SEHNR, CDR2 FQNEAQ (reference sequence). CDR3 length equals 13 residues. Trimming cost V 5 bases and J 11 bases; bases outside gene matches: 11. The CDR3 bases are TGTGCCAGCAGCCCGCGGGACAGCATGGTGGCTTTCTTT. Translated: CASSPRDSMVAFF.

V gene TRBV5-6 combines with J gene TRBJ2-3; D gene ambiguous. This CDR3 is built from 15 residues. Germline V CDR1 and CDR2: SGHDT, YYEEEE. V was clipped by 1 base and J by 2 bases, with 11 bases between them. In DNA, the CDR3 is TGTGCCAGCAGCTTGTTTAACAGAGCCACAGATACGCAGTATTTT. The encoded protein is CASSLFNRATDTQYF.

The CDR3 DNA reads TGTGCCAGCAGCCGGACTCCCGACAGGGGGGGTGAAGCTTTCTTT. Amino acids: CASSRTPDRGGEAFF. This chain connects TRBV5-4 to TRBJ1-1; 9 positions agree with TRBD1. There are 15 residues in the CDR3. J was trimmed by 7 bases and V by 4 bases; bases with no gene match: 11. Germline loops: CDR1 SGHNT, CDR2 YYREEE (reference sequence).

V gene TRBV4-3 combines with J gene TRBJ1-4, with 7 bases that match TRBD1. V lost 3 bases to trimming and J lost 6 bases; unmatched junction nucleotides: 7. The germline gives CDR1 LGHNA, CDR2 YSLEER. This CDR3 spans 15 amino acids. The chain's CDR3 is CASSHGQAAYEKLFF. The DNA of the CDR3 is TGCGCCAGCAGCCATGGACAGGCTGCATATGAAAAACTGTTTTTT.

CDR3 nucleotides: TGTGCTAGTGGCCCCACTACAGGGGGCGGCTATAATTCACCCCTCCACTTT. It codes for CASGPTTGGGYNSPLHF. This rearrangement joins TRBV12-5 to TRBJ1-6; 9 nucleotides align to TRBD1. Germline trimming cut 6 bases from V and 3 bases from J; bases unmatched to any gene: 9. The CDR3 length is 17 residues. In germline, CDR1 is LGHNT, CDR2 FRNRAP.

This clone was detected only a few times. This chain connects TRBV18 to TRBJ2-2; D is uncertain. There are 14 residues in the CDR3. The germline V gene has CDR1 KGHSH and CDR2 LQKENI. Trimming took 2 bases from V and 3 from J, leaving 7 bases between them. CDR3 in amino acids: CASSPSEDTGELFF. For the CDR3, the DNA is TGTGCCAGCTCACCAAGTGAGGACACCGGGGAGCTGTTTTTT. Using reference TRBV18 and TRBJ2-2 for the parts outside the CDR3, the full variable domain is NAGVMQNPRHLVRRRGQEARLRCSPMKGHSHVYWYRQLPEEGLKFMVYLQKENIIDESGMPKERFSAEFPKEGPSILRIQQVVRGDSAAYFCASSPSEDTGELFFGEGSRLTVL.

This clone was counted only a few times. The chain's CDR3 is CASSSGGANTGELFF. Here the CDR3 DNA reads TGCGCCAGCAGTTCAGGGGGCGCGAACACCGGGGAGCTGTTTTTT. This sequence joins TRBV10-1 and TRBJ2-2; 8 bases align to TRBD1. The CDR3 consists of 15 residues. The V segment lost 5 bases and the J segment 0 bases; nucleotides outside the gene matches: 2. Looked up from germline, CDR1 is WNHNN and CDR2 is SYGVQD (reference sequence).

This clone was seen repeatedly, ten times or more. The CDR3 is CASSLQGLGTEAFF. CDR3 in DNA: TGTGCCAGCAGTTTGCAGGGACTGGGCACTGAAGCTTTCTTT. The chain links TRBV28 to TRBJ1-1; tentative D call: TRBD1 (5 bases). Trimming shortened V by 3 bases and J by 4 bases, and 12 bases separated the two germline ends. The CDR3 extends over 14 amino acids. From germline, CDR1 is MDHEN and CDR2 SYDVKM.

The genes are TRBV6-5 and TRBJ1-4; D is possibly TRBD1 (6 bases). V dropped 7 bases and J dropped 4 bases, with 10 bases sitting between them. The CDR3 sequence is 13 residues long. Looked up from germline, CDR1 is MNHEY and CDR2 is SVGAGI. The CDR3 DNA reads TGTGCCAGCACTCGACAGGTTAATGAAAAACTGTTTTTT. As protein: CASTRQVNEKLFF.

The J gene is TRBJ2-2, the V gene TRBV7-2, with D maybe TRBD2 (6 bases). This CDR3 has 16 residues. CDR1 and CDR2 from the germline V gene are SGHTA and FQGNSA. Trimming shortened V by 1 base and J by 2 bases, and 11 bases separated the two germline ends. The CDR3 loop reads CASSLGAGINTGELFF. The CDR3 DNA reads as TGTGCCAGCAGCTTAGGAGCGGGTATAAACACCGGGGAGCTGTTTTTT.

The V gene is TRBV5-1, the J gene TRBJ2-1, with a possible D match to TRBD2 (5 bases). The germline gives CDR1 SGHRS, CDR2 YFSETQ. This CDR3 has 17 amino acids. Trimming cost V 0 bases and J 0 bases, with 13 bases left between them. The CDR3 nucleotides read TGCGCCAGCAGCTTGGAGGCTAGCAGGAGCTCCTACAATGAGCAGTTCTTC. Translating gives CASSLEASRSSYNEQFF.

The gene calls are TRBV27 and TRBJ2-1, with TRBD1 matching over 8 bases. Germline CDR1 is MNHEY and CDR2 is SMNVEV (reference sequence). The CDR3 sequence is 15 residues long. Unmatched junction bases numbered 4, after V lost 6 bases and J lost 0 bases. CDR3 coding DNA: TGTGCCAGCAGCCGAGGACAGGGCTCCTACAATGAGCAGTTCTTC. This gives the protein CASSRGQGSYNEQFF.

This chain links TRBV3-1 (or the pseudogene TRBV3-2) with TRBJ1-1; 10 bases match TRBD1. Germline CDR1 is LGHDT and CDR2 is YNNKEL (reference sequence). The CDR3 totals 15 residues. With V trimmed by 4 bases and J by 1 base, 3 bases remained unmatched. CDR3 in DNA: TGTGCCAGCAGCCCCGGGGACAGGGGGAACACTGAAGCTTTCTTT. It encodes CASSPGDRGNTEAFF.

This rearrangement joins TRBV6-1 to TRBJ2-3; possibly TRBD2 for D (5 bases). CDR3 length: 12 residues. The ends were cut back, 3 bases at V and 10 bases at J, with 11 bases in the middle. Germline V gene data show CDR1 as MNHNS and CDR2 as SASEGT. This CDR3 is CASSDVAGPQYF. The CDR3 DNA sequence: TGTGCCAGCAGTGATGTTGCGGGTCCGCAGTATTTT.

This clone has only a few counts. The chain has TRBV7-2 and TRBJ2-7; 7 bases are shared with TRBD2. This CDR3 has 11 residues. From germline, CDR1 is SGHTA and CDR2 FQGNSA. V lost 4 bases and J lost 7; bases outside the gene matches: 1. CDR3 sequence: CASSSGREQYF. For the CDR3, the DNA is TGTGCCAGCAGCTCCGGGAGGGAGCAGTACTTC.

This chain uses TRBV19 with TRBJ2-3; 11 nucleotides agree with TRBD2. The CDR3 consists of 18 residues. V trimming: 4 bases; J trimming: 4 bases; junction bases outside the gene matches: 13. Germline assignment: CDR1 LNHDA and CDR2 SQIVND (reference sequence). Here the CDR3 reads CASSKPHLAGGFSDTQYF. DNA of the CDR3: TGTGCCAGTAGTAAACCTCATCTAGCGGGAGGATTCTCAGATACGCAGTATTTT.

The CDR3 DNA sequence: TGTGCCAGCAGCGATAGTGAGCAGGGGAATGAAAAACTGTTTTTT. It translates to CASSDSEQGNEKLFF. The V call is TRBV9, the J call TRBJ1-4; a weak D match, TRBD1 (6 bases). V was clipped by 3 bases and J by 5 bases, with 14 bases between them. The germline V gene encodes CDR1 SGDLS and CDR2 YYNGEE. The CDR3 loop spans 15 amino acids.